This T cell receptor beta chain was recorded in a study of T cells after posttransplantation cyclophosphamide. Whole-study results and caveats: TRB clonality was highly associated with recipient CMV seropositivity and reactivation. Skin or GI-infiltrating T cells shared few TRB sequences with blood.

Measured with immunoSEQ multiplex PCR; TCRdb has only the in-frame clones, and not every one. The repertoire holds 9,000 to 10,000 clones, roughly 80% seen once, with roughly 15% in the top ten. Treatment was busulfan-fludarabine conditioning, a marrow graft, and cyclophosphamide on days +3 and +4. Concerning this clone itself: Its target is not known.

This CDR3 spans 15 amino acids. CDR1 is MGHRA, CDR2 YSYEKL, per germline. J lost 5 bases, V lost 4 bases, and 5 bases had no gene match. V is TRBV4-1 and J is TRBJ1-1; 12 bases are shared with TRBD1. The source is a female patient in her 40s who received an allogeneic stem cell transplant from a related donor, was CMV-positive, and had no GVHD. Some T cells may be supplied by the graft donor. The sample here was PBMCs, taken 1,800 to 2,000 days after a stem cell transplant with posttransplant cyclophosphamide. For the CDR3, the DNA is TGCGCCAGCAGCCCGGGACAGGGGGCGCGTACTGAAGCTTTCTTT. Translation: CASSPGQGARTEAFF.